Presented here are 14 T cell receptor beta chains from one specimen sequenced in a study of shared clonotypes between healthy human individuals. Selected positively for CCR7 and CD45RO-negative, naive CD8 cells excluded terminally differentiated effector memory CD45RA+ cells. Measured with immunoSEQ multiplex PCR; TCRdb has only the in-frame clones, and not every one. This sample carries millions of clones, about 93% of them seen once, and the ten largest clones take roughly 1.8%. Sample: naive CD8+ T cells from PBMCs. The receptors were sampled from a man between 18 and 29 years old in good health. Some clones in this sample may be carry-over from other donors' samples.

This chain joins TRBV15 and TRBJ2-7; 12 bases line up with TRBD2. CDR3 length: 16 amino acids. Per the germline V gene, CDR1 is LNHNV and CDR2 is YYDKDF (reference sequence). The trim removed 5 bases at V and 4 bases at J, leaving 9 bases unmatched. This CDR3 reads CATSGDIGLAGYEQYF. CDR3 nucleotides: TGTGCCACCAGCGGCGACATTGGACTAGCGGGGTACGAGCAGTACTTC.

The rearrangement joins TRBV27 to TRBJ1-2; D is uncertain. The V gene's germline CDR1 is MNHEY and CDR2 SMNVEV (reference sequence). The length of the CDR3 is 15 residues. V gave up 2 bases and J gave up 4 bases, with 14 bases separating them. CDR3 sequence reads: CASSLGPYPSYGYTF. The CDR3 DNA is TGTGCCAGCAGTTTAGGTCCCTACCCCTCCTATGGCTACACCTTC.

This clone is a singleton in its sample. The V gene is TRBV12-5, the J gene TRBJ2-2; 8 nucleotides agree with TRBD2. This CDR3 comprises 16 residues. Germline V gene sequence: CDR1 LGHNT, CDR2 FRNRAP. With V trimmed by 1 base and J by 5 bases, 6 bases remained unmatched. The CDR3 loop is CASGLDQRELTGELFF. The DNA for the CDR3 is TGTGCTAGTGGTTTGGATCAGCGGGAGTTAACCGGGGAGCTGTTTTTT.

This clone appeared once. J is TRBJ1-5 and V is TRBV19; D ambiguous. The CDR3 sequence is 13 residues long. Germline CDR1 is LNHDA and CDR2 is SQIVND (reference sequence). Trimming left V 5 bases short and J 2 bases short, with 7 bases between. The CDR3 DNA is TGTGCCAGTAGTGTGAAGGGCAATCAGCCCCAGCATTTT. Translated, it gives CASSVKGNQPQHF.

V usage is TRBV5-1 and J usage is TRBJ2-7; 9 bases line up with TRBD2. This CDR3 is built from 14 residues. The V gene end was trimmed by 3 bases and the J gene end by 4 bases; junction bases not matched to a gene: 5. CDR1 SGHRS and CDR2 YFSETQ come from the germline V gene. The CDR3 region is CASSSSGKGYEQYF. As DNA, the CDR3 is TGCGCCAGCAGCTCTAGCGGGAAGGGGTACGAGCAGTACTTC.

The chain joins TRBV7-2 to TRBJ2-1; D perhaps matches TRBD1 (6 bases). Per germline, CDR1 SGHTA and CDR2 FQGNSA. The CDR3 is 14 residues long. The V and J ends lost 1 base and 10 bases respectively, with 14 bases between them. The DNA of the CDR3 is TGTGCCAGCAGCTTAGTGACACAGGGAGCGGAGCAGTTCTTC. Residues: CASSLVTQGAEQFF. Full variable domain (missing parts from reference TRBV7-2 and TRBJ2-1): GAGVSQSPSNKVTEKGKDVELRCDPISGHTALYWYRQSLGQGLEFLIYFQGNSAPDKSGLPSDRFSAERTGGSVSTLTIQRTQQEDSAVYLCASSLVTQGAEQFFGPGTRLTVL.

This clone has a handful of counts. The CDR3 DNA follows: TGTGCCAGCAGCCATCTTAATCAGCCCCAGCATTTT. This sequence encodes CASSHLNQPQHF. The chain recombines TRBV16 with TRBJ1-5, with D hard to call. Germline CDR1 is KGHSY and CDR2 is FQNENV. Trimming took off 3 bases at V and 4 bases at J, with 4 bases between the two ends. The CDR3 covers 12 residues.

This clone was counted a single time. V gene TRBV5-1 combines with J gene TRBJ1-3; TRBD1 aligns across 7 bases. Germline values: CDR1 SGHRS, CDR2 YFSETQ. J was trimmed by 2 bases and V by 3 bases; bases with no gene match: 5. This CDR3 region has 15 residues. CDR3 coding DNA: TGCGCCAGCAGCTCGATGGGACAGCCTGGAAACACCATATATTTT. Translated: CASSSMGQPGNTIYF. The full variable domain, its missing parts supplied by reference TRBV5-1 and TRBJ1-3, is KAGVTQTPRYLIKTRGQQVTLSCSPISGHRSVSWYQQTPGQGLQFLFEYFSETQRNKGNFPGRFSGRQFSNSRSEMNVSTLELGDSALYLCASSSMGQPGNTIYFGEGSWLTVV.

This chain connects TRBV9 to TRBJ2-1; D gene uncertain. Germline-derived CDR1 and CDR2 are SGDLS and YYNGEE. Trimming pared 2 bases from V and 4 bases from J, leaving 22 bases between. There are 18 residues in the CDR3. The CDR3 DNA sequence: TGTGCCAGCAGCGTCCACTCGGCGGCTCCAGACCCGTACAATGAGCAGTTCTTC. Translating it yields CASSVHSAAPDPYNEQFF.

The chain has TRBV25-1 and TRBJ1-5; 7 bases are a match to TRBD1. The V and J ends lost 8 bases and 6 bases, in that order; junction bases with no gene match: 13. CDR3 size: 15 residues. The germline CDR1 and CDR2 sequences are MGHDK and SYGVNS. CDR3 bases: TGTGCCAGCCCCCTTGACAGGGATCGAAGTCAGCCCCAGCATTTT. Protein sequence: CASPLDRDRSQPQHF.

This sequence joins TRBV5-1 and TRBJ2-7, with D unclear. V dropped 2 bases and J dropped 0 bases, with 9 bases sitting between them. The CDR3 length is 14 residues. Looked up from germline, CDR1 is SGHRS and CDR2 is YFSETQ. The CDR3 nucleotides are TGCGCCAGCAGCTTATATTCTAACTCCTACGAGCAGTACTTC. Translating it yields CASSLYSNSYEQYF. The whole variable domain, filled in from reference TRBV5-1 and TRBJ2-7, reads KAGVTQTPRYLIKTRGQQVTLSCSPISGHRSVSWYQQTPGQGLQFLFEYFSETQRNKGNFPGRFSGRQFSNSRSEMNVSTLELGDSALYLCASSLYSNSYEQYFGPGTRLTVT.

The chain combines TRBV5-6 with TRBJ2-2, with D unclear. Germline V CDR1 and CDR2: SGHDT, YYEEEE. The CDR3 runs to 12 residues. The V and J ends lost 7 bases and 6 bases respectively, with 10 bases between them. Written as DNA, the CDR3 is TGTGCCAGCGCCGCGTGGCCCGGGGAGCTGTTTTTT. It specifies CASAAWPGELFF.

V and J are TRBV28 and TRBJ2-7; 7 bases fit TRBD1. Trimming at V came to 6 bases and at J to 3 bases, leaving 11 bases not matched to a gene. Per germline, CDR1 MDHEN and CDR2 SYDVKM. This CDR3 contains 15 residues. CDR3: CASSSPGTADYEQYF. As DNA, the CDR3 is TGTGCCAGCAGCTCCCCCGGGACAGCTGACTACGAGCAGTACTTC.

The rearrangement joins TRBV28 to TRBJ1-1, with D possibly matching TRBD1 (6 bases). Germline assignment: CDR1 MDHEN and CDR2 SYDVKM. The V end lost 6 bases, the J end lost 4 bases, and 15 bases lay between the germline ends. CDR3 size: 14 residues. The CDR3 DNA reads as TGTGCCAGCAGCCCACAGGGTATCCGCACTGAAGCTTTCTTT. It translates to CASSPQGIRTEAFF.